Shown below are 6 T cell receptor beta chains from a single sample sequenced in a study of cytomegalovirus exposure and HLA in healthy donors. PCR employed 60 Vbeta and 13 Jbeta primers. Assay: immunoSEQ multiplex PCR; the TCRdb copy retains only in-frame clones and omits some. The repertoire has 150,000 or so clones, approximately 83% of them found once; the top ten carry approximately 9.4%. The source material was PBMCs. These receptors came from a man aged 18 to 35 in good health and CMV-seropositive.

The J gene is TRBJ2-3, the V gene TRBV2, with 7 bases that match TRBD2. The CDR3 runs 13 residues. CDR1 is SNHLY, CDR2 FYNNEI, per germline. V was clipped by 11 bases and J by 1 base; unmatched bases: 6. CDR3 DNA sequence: TGTGCCTCTGGGGCGGGGGGCACAGATACGCAGTATTTT. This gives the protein CASGAGGTDTQYF.

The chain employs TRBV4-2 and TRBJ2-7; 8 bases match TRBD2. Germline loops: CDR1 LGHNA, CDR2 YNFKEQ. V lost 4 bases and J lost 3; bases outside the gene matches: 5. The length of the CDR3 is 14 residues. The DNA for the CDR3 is TGTGCCAGCAGCCTTTGGCGGGGGGACTACGAGCAGTACTTC. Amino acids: CASSLWRGDYEQYF.

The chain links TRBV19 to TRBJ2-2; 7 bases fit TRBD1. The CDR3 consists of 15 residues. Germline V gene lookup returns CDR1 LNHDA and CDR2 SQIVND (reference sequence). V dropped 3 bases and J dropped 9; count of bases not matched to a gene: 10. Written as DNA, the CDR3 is TGTGCCAGTAGTATGCGACAGGGCGGAGTAAGGGAGCTGTTTTTT. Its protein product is CASSMRQGGVRELFF.

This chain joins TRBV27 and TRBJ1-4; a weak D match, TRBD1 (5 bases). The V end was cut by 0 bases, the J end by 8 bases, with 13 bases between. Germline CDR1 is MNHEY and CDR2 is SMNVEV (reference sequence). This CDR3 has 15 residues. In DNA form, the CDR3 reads TGTGCCAGCAGTTTATCCGGGGGAAACAGGGAAAAACTGTTTTTT. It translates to CASSLSGGNREKLFF.

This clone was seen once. The chain's CDR3 is CASSTLAGGYNEQFF. The DNA of the CDR3 is TGTGCCAGCAGCACACTAGCGGGGGGCTACAATGAGCAGTTCTTC. The chain is built from TRBV6-4 and TRBJ2-1; 12 nucleotides line up with TRBD2. This CDR3 comprises 15 residues. Germline values: CDR1 MRHNA, CDR2 SNTAGT. J gave up 3 bases and V 6 bases, and 3 bases lay outside the gene matches.

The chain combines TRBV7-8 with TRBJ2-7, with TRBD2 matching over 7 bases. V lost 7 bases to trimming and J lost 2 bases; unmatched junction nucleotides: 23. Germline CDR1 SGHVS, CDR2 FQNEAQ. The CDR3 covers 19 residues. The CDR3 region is CASTHWGGPLSGTTYEQYF. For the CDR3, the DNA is TGTGCCAGCACCCATTGGGGTGGGCCACTGAGCGGGACGACCTACGAGCAGTACTTC.